The 20 T cell receptor beta chains listed next were all sequenced from one sample in a study of blood T cell repertoires in COVID-19. Assay: immunoSEQ multiplex PCR; the TCRdb copy retains only in-frame clones and omits some. Of about 200,000 clones in the sample, about 80% were seen once. Input material: PBMCs or T cells enriched from blood (not recorded which). These receptors were taken from a man aged 40-50 years who had recovered from COVID-19.

This clone was found a few times. The chain joins TRBV14 to TRBJ2-5; 16 bases align to TRBD2. Germline V gene sequence: CDR1 SGHDN, CDR2 FVKESK. With 4 bases clipped from V and 5 bases from J, the junction kept 13 bases outside the gene matches. This CDR3 is 19 amino acids long. The CDR3 region is CASSRRYGTSGGEAETQYF. The CDR3 DNA is TGTGCCAGCAGCCGCAGATATGGGACTAGCGGGGGGGAAGCGGAGACCCAGTACTTC.

This clone was observed a handful of times. The chain links TRBV10-3 to TRBJ2-5; the D gene is possibly TRBD2 (6 bases). Germline CDR1 and CDR2: ENHRY and SYGVKD. V shed 0 bases and J shed 5 bases, with 16 bases lying between them. The CDR3 is made up of 16 amino acids. The CDR3 DNA reads TGTGCCATCAGTGAGTCCGTGGCCGCTGCGGGGGAGACCCAGTACTTC. Its protein is CAISESVAAAGETQYF.

The chain couples TRBV2 to TRBJ1-6, with 7 nucleotides matching TRBD1. The CDR3 loop spans 14 amino acids. Germline V gene data show CDR1 as SNHLY and CDR2 as FYNNEI. Germline trimming cut 2 bases from V and 10 bases from J; bases unmatched to any gene: 5. The CDR3 sequence is CASSELEGASPLHF. The CDR3 coding sequence is TGTGCCAGCAGTGAACTGGAGGGGGCGTCACCCCTCCACTTT.

V gene TRBV5-6 combines with J gene TRBJ2-2, with 12 bases that match TRBD2. Germline V lookup: CDR1 SGHDT, CDR2 YYEEEE. This CDR3 has 17 amino acids. V was clipped by 4 bases and J by 2 bases; unmatched bases: 6. The CDR3 spells CASSRTSGAGNTGELFF. Written as DNA, the CDR3 is TGTGCCAGCAGCCGGACTAGCGGGGCAGGCAACACCGGGGAGCTGTTTTTT.

In the case of this clone: At the DNA level, this CDR3 is encoded by other sequences in the same sample as well. This chain connects TRBV18 to TRBJ1-1, with D maybe TRBD1 (5 bases). The CDR3 loop spans 13 amino acids. Germline CDR1 and CDR2: KGHSH and LQKENI. V was shortened by 2 bases and J by 3 bases, with 7 bases between the two germline ends. The CDR3 is CASSPGGDTEAFF. The CDR3, as DNA: TGTGCCAGCTCACCAGGGGGGGACACTGAAGCTTTCTTT. The whole variable domain, remainder taken from reference TRBV18 and TRBJ1-1, is NAGVMQNPRHLVRRRGQEARLRCSPMKGHSHVYWYRQLPEEGLKFMVYLQKENIIDESGMPKERFSAEFPKEGPSILRIQQVVRGDSAAYFCASSPGGDTEAFFGQGTRLTVV.

This clone was observed a few times. This sequence joins TRBV6-2 or TRBV6-3 and TRBJ2-2; D is undetermined. V dropped 4 bases and J dropped 2 bases, with 2 bases sitting between them. The germline V gene has CDR1 MNHEY and CDR2 SVGEGT. The CDR3 consists of 12 residues. DNA for the CDR3: TGTGCCAGCAGTTTAAACACCGGGGAGCTGTTTTTT. It codes for CASSLNTGELFF.

This chain links TRBV18 with TRBJ2-4, with 7 bases fitting TRBD1. The germline gives CDR1 KGHSH, CDR2 LQKENI. This CDR3 has 14 amino acids. J lost 6 bases, V lost 3 bases, and 5 bases had no gene match. Written as DNA, the CDR3 is TGTGCCAGCTCACCCCGGGACAGCCTAAACATTCAGTACTTC. This codes for CASSPRDSLNIQYF.

The V gene is TRBV5-1, the J gene TRBJ2-7; D unresolved. V lost 3 bases, J lost 0 bases, and 10 bases lay in between. Germline lookup yields CDR1 SGHRS and CDR2 YFSETQ. This CDR3 has 14 residues. This chain's CDR3 is CASSYETSSYEQYF. CDR3 nucleotides: TGCGCCAGCAGCTACGAGACAAGCTCCTACGAGCAGTACTTC.

J is TRBJ1-4 and V is TRBV4-1; 7 bases match TRBD1. The trim removed 3 bases at V and 9 bases at J, leaving 13 bases unmatched. The V gene's germline CDR1 is MGHRA and CDR2 YSYEKL. The CDR3 contains 16 residues. CDR3 sequence (DNA): TGCGCCAGCAGCCATCAGGGGGACAAGGTGGAGCAAAAACTGTTTTTT. The encoded protein is CASSHQGDKVEQKLFF.

The V and J genes are TRBV7-2 and TRBJ1-2, with D tentatively TRBD1 (6 bases). V lost 4 bases, J lost 1 base, and 13 bases lay in between. This CDR3 region has 15 residues. Looked up from germline, CDR1 is SGHTA and CDR2 is FQGNSA. DNA for the CDR3: TGTGCCAGCAGCTATAGGTCAGGGGTTAACTATGGCTACACCTTC. Its protein is CASSYRSGVNYGYTF.

The chain employs TRBV7-8 and TRBJ2-1, with 14 nucleotides matching TRBD2. Looked up from germline, CDR1 is SGHVS and CDR2 is FQNEAQ. The CDR3 totals 17 residues. Losses at the gene ends were 5 bases for V and 0 bases for J; bases not matched to a gene: 3. CDR3 sequence reads: CASSRLAGGYSYNEQFF. In nucleotides, the CDR3 is TGTGCCAGCAGCCGACTAGCGGGGGGGTACTCCTACAATGAGCAGTTCTTC.

The chain recombines TRBV7-3 with TRBJ2-6, with D possibly TRBD1 on 6 matching bases. The CDR3 runs to 15 residues. The germline V gene has CDR1 SGHTA and CDR2 FQGTGA. With 5 bases removed from V and 3 bases from J, the gap between germline ends came to 11 bases. CDR3 protein: CASSPSRGGANVLTF. In DNA form, the CDR3 reads TGTGCCAGCAGCCCATCCAGGGGTGGGGCCAACGTCCTGACTTTC.

The chain couples TRBV2 to TRBJ2-5; possible D gene TRBD2, 5 bases. Trimming took 7 bases from V and 2 from J, leaving 14 bases between them. CDR1 is SNHLY, CDR2 FYNNEI, per germline. CDR3 length equals 14 residues. CDR3 protein: CASTPRRTQETQYF. DNA of the CDR3: TGTGCCAGCACCCCGAGGCGGACTCAAGAGACCCAGTACTTC.

The chain links TRBV9 to TRBJ1-5; D remains unclear. This CDR3 has 14 amino acids. Per the germline V gene, CDR1 is SGDLS and CDR2 is YYNGEE. V was clipped by 0 bases and J by 6 bases, with 10 bases between them. The CDR3 DNA sequence: TGTGCCAGCAGCGTAGCCCCGAGCGGTCAGCCCCAGCATTTT. This encodes CASSVAPSGQPQHF.

This chain links TRBV6-2 or TRBV6-3 with TRBJ2-1, with a possible D match to TRBD1 (6 bases). Trimming shortened V by 5 bases and J by 10 bases, and 12 bases separated the two germline ends. CDR1 and CDR2 (germline): MNHEY, SVGEGT. The CDR3 runs to 12 residues. CDR3 loop: CASSSRGGEQFF. The CDR3 coding sequence is TGTGCCAGCAGTAGCCGAGGGGGAGAGCAGTTCTTC.

Written as DNA, the CDR3 is TGTGCCAGCAGCCCCACAGGGGGGAACACTGAAGCTTTCTTT. Protein sequence: CASSPTGGNTEAFF. V gene TRBV9 combines with J gene TRBJ1-1, with 8 positions matching TRBD1. With 4 bases clipped from V and 1 base from J, the junction kept 3 bases outside the gene matches. The CDR3 runs 14 residues. CDR1 is SGDLS and CDR2 is YYNGEE in the germline V gene.

The chain carries TRBV6-4 and TRBJ1-2, with a possible D match to TRBD1 (6 bases). The CDR3 consists of 14 residues. The V end lost 2 bases, the J end lost 6 bases, and 13 bases lay between the germline ends. Germline CDR1 is MRHNA and CDR2 is SNTAGT. The CDR3 coding sequence is TGTGCCAGCAGTGACGGGCTGGACAGAGATGGCTACACCTTC. It codes for CASSDGLDRDGYTF.

The CDR3 bases are TGTGCCAGCAGTCCCCGGACAGGGACCCTCCACTTT. Translated: CASSPRTGTLHF. The V gene is TRBV28, the J gene TRBJ1-6; 8 bases match TRBD1. Trimming cost V 5 bases and J 14 bases; bases outside gene matches: 5. Germline V gene sequence: CDR1 MDHEN, CDR2 SYDVKM. The CDR3 loop spans 12 amino acids.

The rearrangement uses TRBV7-9 and TRBJ2-6, with TRBD1 matching over 9 bases. Germline V gene lookup returns CDR1 SEHNR and CDR2 FQNEAQ (reference sequence). Losses at the gene ends were 0 bases for V and 4 bases for J; bases not matched to a gene: 7. CDR3 length: 18 amino acids. The DNA of the CDR3 is TGTGCCAGCAGCTTAGCGCCGGGACAGGGTTCCGGGGCCAACGTCCTGACTTTC. Protein sequence: CASSLAPGQGSGANVLTF. Complete variable domain (other parts from reference TRBV7-9 and TRBJ2-6): DTGVSQNPRHKITKRGQNVTFRCDPISEHNRLYWYRQTLGQGPEFLTYFQNEAQLEKSRLLSDRFSAERPKGSFSTLEIQRTEQGDSAMYLCASSLAPGQGSGANVLTFGAGSRLTVL.

This clone came up a few times. The rearrangement uses TRBV9 and TRBJ1-5; D gene unclear. Germline V gene sequence: CDR1 SGDLS, CDR2 YYNGEE. Trimming took 4 bases from V and 7 from J, leaving 15 bases between them. The CDR3 runs to 14 residues. The CDR3 here is CASSPQREGQPQHF. CDR3 nucleotide sequence: TGTGCCAGCAGCCCCCAGCGAGAGGGACAGCCCCAGCATTTT.